This entry features one TCR beta chain sequence. Its antigen is undetermined. These data belong to a study of shared clonotypes between healthy human individuals. TCRdb's table, derived via immunoSEQ multiplex PCR, lists solely in-frame clones and lacks some. The top ten clones hold over 0.1% of a sample with 2 million to 2.5 million clones, approximately 94% of them seen once. Regarding the study as a whole: The sampled material consisted only of blood, and tissue repertoires are likely to differ. It was anticipated that sequencing depth would influence how many clonotypes donors shared.

Germline CDR1 and CDR2: MDHEN and SYDVKM. The CDR3 runs to 15 residues. V shed 3 bases and J 1 base; nucleotides not matched to a gene: 5. This receptor was identified in a man between 18 and 35 years old in good health. V gene TRBV28 combines with J gene TRBJ1-1; TRBD1 agrees at 7 bases. The sequenced sample was naive CD4+ T cells sorted from blood. As to subset: CD45RA+ positively selected. The CDR3 nucleotides are TGTGCCAGCAGTTTGCGTACAGGGGAGAACACTGAAGCTTTCTTT. It is translated as CASSLRTGENTEAFF.